This T cell receptor beta chain was captured in a study of shared clonotypes between healthy human individuals. Unsorted PBMC replicate PCRs drew on about 280 ng DNA, representing some 28,000 T cell genomes. Sequencing used immunoSEQ multiplex PCR; TCRdb keeps in-frame clones, though not all of them. The sample lists a few hundred thousand clones, about 74% occurring once. The CDR3 contains 13 residues. Germline CDR1 is SGHTA and CDR2 is FQGTGA. Trimming shortened V by 2 bases and J by 7 bases, and 9 bases separated the two germline ends. This chain connects TRBV7-3 to TRBJ2-1, with D hard to call. Input material: PBMCs. This receptor was identified in a woman in her thirties or forties in good health. Some clones in this sample may be carry-over from other donors' samples. This chain's CDR3 is CASSLGESNEQFF. In DNA form, the CDR3 reads TGTGCCAGCAGCTTAGGGGAATCAAATGAGCAGTTCTTC.